The source of this TCR beta chain is a study of T cells in localized non-small cell lung cancer. The repertoire was sequenced with immunoSEQ multiplex PCR; TCRdb's copy has only in-frame clones and lacks some. The top ten hold approximately 2% of the sample, which has approximately 35,000 clones, about 92% seen once. Study results and caveats: Sequencing was restricted to one tumor region; therefore, heterogeneity remains possible. The study found T cell clonality highest in uninvolved adjacent lung, above tumor.

The CDR3 totals 17 residues. CDR1 and CDR2 from the germline V gene are SGHTA and FQGNSA. The trim removed 1 base at V and 2 bases at J, leaving 6 bases unmatched. Notes on this clone: Its antigen is not known.

Sequencing used peripheral blood, obtained before any cancer treatment. J is TRBJ2-3 and V is TRBV7-2; 10 bases match TRBD2. The source of this sequence is an older female donor with stage I lung adenocarcinoma. As DNA, the CDR3 is TGTGCCAGCAGCTTAGGGGTAGCGGGGGGACCCACAGATACGCAGTATTTT. This translates into CASSLGVAGGPTDTQYF.